One TCR beta chain is described in this entry. The sample belongs to a study of blood T cell repertoires in COVID-19. About the research overall: Whether acute or convalescent, the COVID-19 samples came from the United States, Italy and Spain. Sample material is recorded as cDNA or gDNA derived from T cells, B-cell-depleted T cells, or PBMCs.

CDR3 length: 12 residues. V was pared by 5 bases and J by 5 bases, with 7 bases between. Germline V gives CDR1 MNHEY, CDR2 SVGEGT. Using immunoSEQ multiplex PCR, the repertoire was profiled, and TCRdb retains in-frame clones only, with some absent. The sample shows roughly 92,000 clones, around 89% of them seen only once. The TCR sequence derives from a woman of 80 years or more with active or convalescent COVID-19. Sequenced input: peripheral blood. The V and J genes are TRBV6-2 or TRBV6-3 and TRBJ2-4, with D unclear. CDR3 sequence (DNA): TGTGCCAGCAGTAAGAGAGAAAACATTCAGTACTTC. It specifies CASSKRENIQYF.